This paragraph reports one T cell receptor beta chain. The entry originates in a study of technical replicates of blood from a few donors. Trimming took 0 bases from V and 2 from J; bases not matched to a gene: 2. CDR1 is SGHNT, CDR2 YYREEE, per germline (reference sequence). The CDR3 consists of 16 residues. The repertoire was sequenced with immunoSEQ multiplex PCR; TCRdb's copy has only in-frame clones and lacks some. This table holds 79,000 or so clones, 85% to 95% found once. The receptor's source is a human donor in good health. Specimen: T cells isolated from PBMCs. The V call is TRBV5-4, the J call TRBJ2-3; 11 bases match TRBD2. DNA of the CDR3: TGTGCCAGCAGCTTGGGACTAGCGGGATTCACAGATACGCAGTATTTT. This codes for CASSLGLAGFTDTQYF.